This T cell receptor (beta chain) was sequenced for a study of blood T cell repertoires in COVID-19. Across the whole study: Sites across the United States, Italy and Spain contributed samples from acute and convalescent COVID-19. Nucleic acid was either cDNA or gDNA, and it came from T cells, B-cell-depleted T cells, or PBMCs.

How the authors handled the data: Amplification from reference gene primers served as the basis for estimated nucleated cell counts. Only in-frame clones appear in the TCRdb table, and some are missing; sequencing was by immunoSEQ multiplex PCR. V and J calls plus clone size are reproduced from that table; the DNA served to infer D and trimming. The sample holds 450,000 or so clones; roughly 87% are singletons and the top ten take around 0.95%. Seattle cases were enrolled at active infection and followed longitudinally. Germline CDR1 is SGHDN and CDR2 is FVKESK. This CDR3 has 19 amino acids. The trim removed 0 bases at V and 1 base at J, leaving 13 bases unmatched.

The sequence came from a man younger than 30 with COVID-19, enrolled during active disease. J is TRBJ2-7 and V is TRBV14, with 9 bases that match TRBD1. The source material was peripheral blood. The CDR3 here is CASSQEWGQGGRGSYEQYF. CDR3 DNA sequence: TGTGCCAGCAGCCAAGAATGGGGACAGGGAGGAAGGGGGTCCTACGAGCAGTACTTC.